The entry below gives a single TCR beta chain sequence along with its context. No antigen is known for it. Individuals having autoimmune disease history or systemic immunosuppression were not enrolled. Blood was sampled at baseline, cycle 4 day 1, and cycle 7 day 1. The data belong to a study of OX40 agonist ivuxolimab in advanced cancers. About the study: The patients received agonistic anti-OX40 (CD134) antibody ivuxolimab. Study results and limitations: Among the lowest levels of clonal expansion were found in partial responders at 0.1-3.0 mg/kg.

Clones were sequenced by immunoSEQ multiplex PCR, and TCRdb holds only the in-frame ones, with some missing. The repertoire holds 80,000 or so clones, with 90% to 95% as singletons. V gave up 6 bases and J gave up 8 bases, with 18 bases separating them. CDR3 length: 14 residues. The germline V gene has CDR1 SGHRS and CDR2 YFSETQ. Sequenced material: CD4+ or CD8+ T cells sorted from blood, taken in a trial of the OX40 agonist ivuxolimab. This sequence joins TRBV5-1 and TRBJ2-1; no reliable D call. The TCR was taken from an adult with an advanced solid tumor such as melanoma, head and neck, liver or kidney cancer. CDR3 DNA: TGCGCCAGCACGCCGCAGGCCGCGCCGGATGAGCAGTTCTTC. This codes for CASTPQAAPDEQFF.